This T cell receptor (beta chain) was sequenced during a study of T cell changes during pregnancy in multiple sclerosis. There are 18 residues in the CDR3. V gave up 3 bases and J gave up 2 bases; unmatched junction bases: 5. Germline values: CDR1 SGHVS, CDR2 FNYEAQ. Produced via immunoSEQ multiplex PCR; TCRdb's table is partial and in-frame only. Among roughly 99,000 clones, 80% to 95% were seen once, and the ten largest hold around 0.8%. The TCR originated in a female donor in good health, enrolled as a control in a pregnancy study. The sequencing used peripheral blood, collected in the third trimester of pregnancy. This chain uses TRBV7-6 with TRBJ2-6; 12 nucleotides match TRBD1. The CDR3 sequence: CASSFRDRGQAGANVLTF. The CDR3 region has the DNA TGTGCCAGCAGCTTCCGGGACAGGGGGCAAGCTGGGGCCAACGTCCTGACTTTC.